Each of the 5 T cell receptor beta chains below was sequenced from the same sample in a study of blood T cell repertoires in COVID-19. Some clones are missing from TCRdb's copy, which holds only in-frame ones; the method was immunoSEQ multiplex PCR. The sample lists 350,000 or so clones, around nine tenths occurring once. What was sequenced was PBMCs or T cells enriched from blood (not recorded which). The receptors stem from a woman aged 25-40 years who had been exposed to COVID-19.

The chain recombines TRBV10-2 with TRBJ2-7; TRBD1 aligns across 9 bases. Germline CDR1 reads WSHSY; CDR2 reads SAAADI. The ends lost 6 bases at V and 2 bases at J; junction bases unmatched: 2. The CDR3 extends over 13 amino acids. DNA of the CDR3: TGCGCCAGCAGGCGGACAGGGGCCTACGAGCAGTACTTC. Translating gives CASRRTGAYEQYF.

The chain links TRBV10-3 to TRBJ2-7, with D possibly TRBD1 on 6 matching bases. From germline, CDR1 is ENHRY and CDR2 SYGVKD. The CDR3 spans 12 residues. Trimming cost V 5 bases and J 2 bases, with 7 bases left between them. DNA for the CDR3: TGTGCCATCAGTCAGGGGACCTACGAGCAGTACTTC. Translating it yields CAISQGTYEQYF.

The CDR3 DNA reads as TGTGCCAGCAGGGGGACTAGCGGGCTTTCCTACAATGAGCAGTTCTTC. Residues: CASRGTSGLSYNEQFF. This chain uses TRBV2 with TRBJ2-1; 12 nucleotides align to TRBD2. Losses at the gene ends were 6 bases for V and 1 base for J; bases not matched to a gene: 4. The germline CDR1 and CDR2 sequences are SNHLY and FYNNEI. The CDR3 contains 16 residues.

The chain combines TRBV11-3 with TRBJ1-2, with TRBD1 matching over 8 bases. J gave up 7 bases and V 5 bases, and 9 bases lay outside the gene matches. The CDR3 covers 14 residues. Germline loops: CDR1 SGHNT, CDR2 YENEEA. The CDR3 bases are TGTGCCAGCAGCCTCACCAGGGGGCCGGGTGGCTACACCTTC. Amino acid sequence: CASSLTRGPGGYTF.

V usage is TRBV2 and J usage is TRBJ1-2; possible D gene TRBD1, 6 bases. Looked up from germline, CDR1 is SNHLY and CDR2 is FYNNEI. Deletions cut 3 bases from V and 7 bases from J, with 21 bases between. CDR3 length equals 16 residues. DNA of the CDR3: TGTGCCAGCAGTGACAAGGCCGGGACAAGGAGGTCTGGCTACACCTTC. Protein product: CASSDKAGTRRSGYTF.